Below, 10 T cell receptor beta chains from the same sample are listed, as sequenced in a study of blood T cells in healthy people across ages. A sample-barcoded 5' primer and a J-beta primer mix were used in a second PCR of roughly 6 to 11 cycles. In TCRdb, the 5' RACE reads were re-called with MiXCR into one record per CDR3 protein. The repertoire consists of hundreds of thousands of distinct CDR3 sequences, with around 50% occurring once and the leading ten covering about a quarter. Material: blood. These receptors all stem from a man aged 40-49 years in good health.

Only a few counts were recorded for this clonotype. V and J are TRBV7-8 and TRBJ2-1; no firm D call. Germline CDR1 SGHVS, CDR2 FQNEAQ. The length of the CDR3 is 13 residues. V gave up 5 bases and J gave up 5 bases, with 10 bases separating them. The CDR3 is CASSVSLNNEQFF. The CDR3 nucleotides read TGTGCCAGCAGCGTCTCCCTCAACAATGAGCAGTTCTTC.

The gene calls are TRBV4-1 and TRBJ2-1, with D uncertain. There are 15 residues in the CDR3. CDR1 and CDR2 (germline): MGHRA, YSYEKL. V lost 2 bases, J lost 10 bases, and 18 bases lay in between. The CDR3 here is CASSQRQWARGEQFF. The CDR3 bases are TGCGCCAGCAGCCAACGGCAGTGGGCTAGAGGAGAGCAGTTCTTC.

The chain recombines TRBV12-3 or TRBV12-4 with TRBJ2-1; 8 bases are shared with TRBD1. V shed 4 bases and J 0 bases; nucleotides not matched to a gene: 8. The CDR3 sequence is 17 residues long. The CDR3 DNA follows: TGTGCCAGCAGTTCTCCGGGACAGGAAAGCTCCTACAATGAGCAGTTCTTC. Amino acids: CASSSPGQESSYNEQFF.

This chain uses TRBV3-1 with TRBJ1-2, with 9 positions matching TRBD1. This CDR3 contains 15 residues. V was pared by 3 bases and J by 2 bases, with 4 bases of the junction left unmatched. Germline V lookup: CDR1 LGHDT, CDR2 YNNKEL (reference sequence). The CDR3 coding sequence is TGTGCCAGCAGCCAGGTGGGACAGGGCAACTATGGCTACACCTTC. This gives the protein CASSQVGQGNYGYTF.

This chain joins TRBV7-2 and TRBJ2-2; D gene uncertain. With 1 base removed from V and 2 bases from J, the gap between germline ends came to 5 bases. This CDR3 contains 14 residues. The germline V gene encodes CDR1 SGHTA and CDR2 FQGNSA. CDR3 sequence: CASSLESNTGELFF. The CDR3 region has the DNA TGTGCCAGCAGCTTAGAGTCCAACACCGGGGAGCTGTTTTTT.

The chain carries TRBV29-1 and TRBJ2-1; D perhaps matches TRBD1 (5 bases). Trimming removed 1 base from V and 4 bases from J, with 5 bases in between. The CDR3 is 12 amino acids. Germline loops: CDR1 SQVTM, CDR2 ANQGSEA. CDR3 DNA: TGCAGCGTTGAAGGACAGTACAATGAGCAGTTCTTC. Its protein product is CSVEGQYNEQFF.

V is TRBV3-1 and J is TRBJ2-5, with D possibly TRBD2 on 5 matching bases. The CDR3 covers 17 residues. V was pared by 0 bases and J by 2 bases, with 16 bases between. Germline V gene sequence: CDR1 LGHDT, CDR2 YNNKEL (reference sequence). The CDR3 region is CASSQDRRRIFQETQYF. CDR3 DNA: TGTGCCAGCAGCCAAGATAGGAGGAGAATCTTTCAAGAGACCCAGTACTTC.

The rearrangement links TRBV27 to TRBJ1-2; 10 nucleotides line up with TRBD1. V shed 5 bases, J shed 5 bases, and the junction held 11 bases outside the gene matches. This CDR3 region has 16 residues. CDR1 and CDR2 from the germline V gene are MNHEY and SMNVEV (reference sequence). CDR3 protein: CASSPIRDRGKYGYTF. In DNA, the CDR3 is TGTGCCAGCAGTCCGATCCGGGACAGGGGAAAATATGGCTACACCTTC.

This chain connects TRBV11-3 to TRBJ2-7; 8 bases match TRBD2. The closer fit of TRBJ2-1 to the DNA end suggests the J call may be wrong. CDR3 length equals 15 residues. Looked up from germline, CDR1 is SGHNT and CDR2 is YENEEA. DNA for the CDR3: TGTGCCAGCAGCCCCGGTCGGACTAGCAACGATGAGCAGTTCTTC. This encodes CASSPGRTSNDEQFF.

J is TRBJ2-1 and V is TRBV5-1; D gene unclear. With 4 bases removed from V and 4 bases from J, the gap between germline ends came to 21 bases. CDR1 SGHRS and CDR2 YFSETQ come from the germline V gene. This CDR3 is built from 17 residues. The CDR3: CASSPSWTSFFYNEQFF. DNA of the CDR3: TGCGCCAGCAGCCCCAGTTGGACCTCCTTTTTTTACAATGAGCAGTTCTTC. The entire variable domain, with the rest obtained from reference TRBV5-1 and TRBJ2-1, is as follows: KAGVTQTPRYLIKTRGQQVTLSCSPISGHRSVSWYQQTPGQGLQFLFEYFSETQRNKGNFPGRFSGRQFSNSRSEMNVSTLELGDSALYLCASSPSWTSFFYNEQFFGPGTRLTVL.